Below are 14 T cell receptor beta chains sequenced from a single sample in a study of OX40 agonist ivuxolimab in advanced cancers. Clones were sequenced by immunoSEQ multiplex PCR, and TCRdb holds only the in-frame ones, with some missing. This sample carries more than 40,000 clones, approximately 81% of them seen once, and the ten largest clones take approximately 20%. The input for sequencing was CD4+ or CD8+ T cells sorted from blood, taken in a trial of the OX40 agonist ivuxolimab. All receptors derive from an adult with an advanced solid tumor such as melanoma, head and neck, liver or kidney cancer.

This sequence joins TRBV27 and TRBJ1-6; weak D call: TRBD1 (5 bases). Looked up from germline, CDR1 is MNHEY and CDR2 is SMNVEV (reference sequence). The CDR3 is 14 amino acids. The V end lost 2 bases, the J end lost 9 bases, and 11 bases lay between the germline ends. The CDR3 DNA reads as TGTGCCAGCAGTTTACAGGGTGGGGGTTCACCCCTCCACTTT. It is translated as CASSLQGGGSPLHF.

This rearrangement joins TRBV4-1 to TRBJ1-5; D might be TRBD1 (5 bases). The CDR3 spans 16 residues. Germline V gene data show CDR1 as MGHRA and CDR2 as YSYEKL. Trimming removed 6 bases from V and 1 base from J, with 16 bases in between. CDR3 residues: CASSIRGIGSNQPQHF. The CDR3 nucleotides are TGCGCCAGCAGTATAAGGGGAATCGGGAGCAATCAGCCCCAGCATTTT.

The chain links TRBV25-1 to TRBJ1-6, with D possibly matching TRBD1 (5 bases). The CDR3 consists of 14 residues. Germline V gene sequence: CDR1 MGHDK, CDR2 SYGVNS. The V gene lost 2 bases and the J gene lost 9 bases, with 11 bases spanning the gap. CDR3 DNA: TGTGCCAGCAGTGAAGGGGGGGTTGGTTCACCCCTCCACTTT. Protein sequence: CASSEGGVGSPLHF.

This clone was detected a few times. The J gene is TRBJ1-5, the V gene TRBV27, with a tentative D call TRBD1 (6 bases). Trimming pared 0 bases from V and 6 bases from J, leaving 12 bases between. Per germline, CDR1 MNHEY and CDR2 SMNVEV (reference sequence). The CDR3 loop spans 15 amino acids. The CDR3 DNA reads TGTGCCAGCAGTTTATCGGGGGCAGGGAGTCAGCCCCAGCATTTT. The encoded protein is CASSLSGAGSQPQHF.

This rearrangement joins TRBV27 to TRBJ2-1; D is unresolved. CDR3 size: 13 residues. With 3 bases removed from V and 6 bases from J, the gap between germline ends came to 9 bases. The germline CDR1 and CDR2 sequences are MNHEY and SMNVEV (reference sequence). The CDR3, as DNA: TGTGCCAGCAGTTTCGTCAATTTCAATGAGCAGTTCTTC. Encoded protein: CASSFVNFNEQFF.

The rearrangement links TRBV6-5 to TRBJ2-7; D call uncertain. In germline, CDR1 is MNHEY, CDR2 SVGAGI. The CDR3 spans 15 residues. V lost 2 bases and J lost 2, with 13 bases in between. The CDR3 DNA sequence: TGTGCCAGCAGTTACGAAGGCAGTCCTACCTACGAGCAGTACTTC. Translation gives CASSYEGSPTYEQYF.

In DNA, the CDR3 is TGCGCCAGCAGCCAAGACGGGCGGGGTGGTGAAAAACTGTTTTTT. This sequence encodes CASSQDGRGGEKLFF. The rearrangement links TRBV4-3 to TRBJ1-4; D is uncertain. In germline, CDR1 is LGHNA, CDR2 YSLEER. The CDR3 is made up of 15 amino acids. The ends were cut back, 0 bases at V and 7 bases at J, with 12 bases in the middle.

The V gene is TRBV10-1, the J gene TRBJ2-7; possibly TRBD2 for D (5 bases). The CDR3 contains 14 residues. V was cut by 11 bases and J by 0 bases, with 17 bases left in between. Germline CDR1 WNHNN, CDR2 SYGVQD (reference sequence). The CDR3 DNA reads TGCGCCCGCTCCGGGGTCCGTAGCTCCTACGAGCAGTACTTC. It specifies CARSGVRSSYEQYF.

The rearrangement joins TRBV5-5 to TRBJ2-5, with 8 bases that match TRBD1. Germline-derived CDR1 and CDR2 are SGHKS and YYEKEE (reference sequence). The V segment lost 1 base and the J segment 5 bases; nucleotides outside the gene matches: 10. This CDR3 is built from 16 residues. The CDR3 DNA is TGTGCCAGCAGCTTGTTGTCAGGGGGCATAGGGGAGACCCAGTACTTC. The encoded protein is CASSLLSGGIGETQYF.

The chain uses TRBV30 and TRBJ2-7; D remains ambiguous. This CDR3 is 12 amino acids long. Looked up from germline, CDR1 is GTSNPN and CDR2 is SVGIG (reference sequence). Trimming stripped 3 bases from V and 3 bases from J, with 9 bases between. The CDR3, as DNA: TGTGCCTGGAGATACGGCCACTACGAGCAGTACTTC. This translates into CAWRYGHYEQYF.

The genes are TRBV11-2 and TRBJ2-7; D remains unclear. Germline V gene lookup returns CDR1 SGHAT and CDR2 FQNNGV. CDR3 length equals 12 residues. V lost 2 bases and J 5 bases, leaving 7 bases between the germline ends. This CDR3 is CASSLHPHEQYF. In DNA form, the CDR3 reads TGTGCCAGCAGCTTACATCCCCACGAGCAGTACTTC.

CDR3 amino acids: CASSFIGSNTEAFF. CDR3 DNA sequence: TGTGCCAGCAGTTTCATCGGGAGTAACACTGAAGCTTTCTTT. V usage is TRBV28 and J usage is TRBJ1-1; D is undetermined. Per germline, CDR1 MDHEN and CDR2 SYDVKM. V shed 3 bases and J shed 2 bases, with 10 bases lying between them. The CDR3 covers 14 residues. The full variable domain, in which reference TRBV28 and TRBJ1-1 provide the parts outside the CDR3, is DVKVTQSSRYLVKRTGEKVFLECVQDMDHENMFWYRQDPGLGLRLIYFSYDVKMKEKGDIPEGYSVSREKKERFSLILESASTNQTSMYLCASSFIGSNTEAFFGQGTRLTVV.

The chain recombines TRBV5-4 with TRBJ2-2, with TRBD2 identical over 12 bases. This CDR3 has 19 residues. Germline lookup yields CDR1 SGHNT and CDR2 YYREEE (reference sequence). The V and J ends lost 3 bases and 4 bases, in that order; junction bases with no gene match: 13. The CDR3 is CASSSLTSGSSMATGELFF. DNA of the CDR3: TGTGCCAGCAGCTCACTGACTAGCGGGAGTAGCATGGCCACCGGGGAGCTGTTTTTT.

This chain joins TRBV10-3 and TRBJ2-7; 10 bases line up with TRBD2. Germline CDR1 ENHRY, CDR2 SYGVKD. The CDR3 totals 14 residues. With V trimmed by 4 bases and J by 6 bases, 6 bases remained unmatched. In DNA, the CDR3 is TGTGCCATCAGTGGAGAGCGGGAGGGGGGCGAGCAGTACTTC. This sequence encodes CAISGEREGGEQYF.